This TCR beta chain was captured by sequencing in a study of T cells in Graves' hyperthyroidism and ophthalmopathy. The investigators amplified TCR beta CDR3 regions from RNA transcripts. HTBI primers drove first-round RT-PCR of the TCR CDR3. From the multiplex PCR reads, TCRdb called clonotypes with MiXCR, one entry per CDR3 protein. The sample includes around 350,000 distinct CDR3 sequences, under 20% of them seen just once. This CDR3 has 15 amino acids. V was clipped by 2 bases and J by 0 bases, with 10 bases between them. This clonotype was seen a handful of times. Sequencing was carried out using blood. V is TRBV12-3 or TRBV12-4 and J is TRBJ1-1; D unclear. The source is a woman aged 18 to 35 with Graves' hyperthyroidism. The CDR3 loop reads CASSLSMAVNTEAFF. The DNA for the CDR3 is TGTGCCAGCAGTTTAAGTATGGCGGTGAACACTGAAGCTTTCTTT.